The following is a T cell receptor (beta chain) sequence with its context. The sample originates from a study of shared clonotypes between healthy human individuals. The CDR3 has 12 amino acids. Germline loops: CDR1 MNHEY, CDR2 SVGAGI. V dropped 5 bases and J dropped 5 bases, with 8 bases sitting between them. Researchers partitioned CD4+ cells into CD45RA+ naive and CD45RA-negative memory subsets. Once extracted for a subset, genomic DNA was divided evenly among several immunoSEQ plates. In the authors' methods: Filtering differed since immunoSEQ provided only junctions, with no quality scores. Data came from immunoSEQ multiplex PCR; TCRdb stores just in-frame clones and leaves some out. V and J calls and clone size are as listed in that table; D and trimming were resolved from the DNA. The table lists roughly 2.2 million clones, 85% to 95% of them singletons.

The V call is TRBV6-5, the J call TRBJ2-3; tentatively, D is TRBD1 (6 bases). This TCR was sampled from a man in his late teens or twenties in good health. Some clones in this sample may be carry-over from other donors' samples. The specimen sequenced was naive CD4+ T cells from PBMCs. Indicated subset: CD45RA+ positively selected. As DNA, the CDR3 is TGTGCCAGCAGTCTGACAGGAGATACGCAGTATTTT. The encoded protein is CASSLTGDTQYF.